This T cell receptor (beta chain) was captured by sequencing in a study of T-cell reconstitution after alpha-beta-depleted transplantation in children. Study findings and constraints: Some patients' high day-60 TCRbeta diversity was traced to surviving recipient T cells and thymic progenitors. T-cell counts and diversity at one year post-transplant came mainly from newly produced T cells. Several hundred graft clones that had expanded were reportedly the source of alpha-beta T cells about two months after transplant.

Preparing the TCRbeta library involved the use of unique molecular identifiers. TCRdb re-derived calls from the PCR reads in MiXCR, one entry per CDR3 protein. The top ten clones hold 2% of a sample with approximately 500,000 distinct CDR3 sequences, 10% of them seen once. This clonotype has ten or more counts. As yet, its antigen is unknown. The CDR3 is 21 amino acids. The germline V gene has CDR1 MGHRA and CDR2 YSYEKL. V shed 0 bases and J 9 bases; nucleotides not matched to a gene: 22. The sequenced sample was PBMCs, obtained before TCRalphabeta/CD19-depleted stem cell transplant. This clonotype was obtained from a child between 2 and 9 years old with inherited bone marrow failure, due to receive a stem cell transplant. The V gene is TRBV4-1, the J gene TRBJ2-1; 11 bases agree with TRBD2. The CDR3 DNA reads as TGCGCCAGCAGCCAAGACCCACCCTTAGCGGGAGGGCCCATACGTACTCTTGAGCAGTTCTTC. It encodes CASSQDPPLAGGPIRTLEQFF.